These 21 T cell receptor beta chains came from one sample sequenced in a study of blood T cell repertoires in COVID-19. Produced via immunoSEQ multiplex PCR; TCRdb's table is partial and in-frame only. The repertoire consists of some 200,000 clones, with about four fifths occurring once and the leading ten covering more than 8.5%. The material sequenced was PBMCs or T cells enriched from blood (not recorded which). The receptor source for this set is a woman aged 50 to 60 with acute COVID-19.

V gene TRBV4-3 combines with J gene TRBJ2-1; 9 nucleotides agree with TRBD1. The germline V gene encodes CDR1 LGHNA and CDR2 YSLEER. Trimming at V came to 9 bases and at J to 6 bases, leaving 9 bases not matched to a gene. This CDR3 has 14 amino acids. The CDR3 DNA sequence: TGCGCCAGTAAATCGGGACAGGGAGTCAATGAGCAGTTCTTC. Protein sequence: CASKSGQGVNEQFF.

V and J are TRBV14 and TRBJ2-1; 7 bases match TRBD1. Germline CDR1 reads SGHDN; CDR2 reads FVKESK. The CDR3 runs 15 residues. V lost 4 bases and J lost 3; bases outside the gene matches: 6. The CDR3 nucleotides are TGTGCCAGCAGCCGACTCCGGGACAGCTACAATGAGCAGTTCTTC. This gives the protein CASSRLRDSYNEQFF.

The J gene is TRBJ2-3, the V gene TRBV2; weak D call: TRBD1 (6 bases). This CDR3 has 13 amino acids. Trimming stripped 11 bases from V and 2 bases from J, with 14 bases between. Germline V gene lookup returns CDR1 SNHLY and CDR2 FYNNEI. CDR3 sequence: CAWLGQLTDTQYF. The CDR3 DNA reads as TGTGCCTGGTTAGGACAGCTCACAGATACGCAGTATTTT.

For the CDR3, the DNA is TGTGCCAGCAGCTTCGGGACAGACGGCACAGATACGCAGTATTTT. Its protein is CASSFGTDGTDTQYF. The chain links TRBV13 to TRBJ2-3; 7 nucleotides agree with TRBD1. Per germline, CDR1 PRHDT and CDR2 FYEKMQ (reference sequence). This CDR3 region has 15 residues. V shed 3 bases and J 1 base; nucleotides not matched to a gene: 4.

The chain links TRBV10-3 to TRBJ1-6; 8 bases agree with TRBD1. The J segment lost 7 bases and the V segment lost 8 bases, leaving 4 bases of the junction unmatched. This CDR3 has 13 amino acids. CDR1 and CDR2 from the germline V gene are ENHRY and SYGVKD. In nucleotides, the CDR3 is TGTGCCATCTCGACAGGGGAGAATTCACCCCTCCACTTT. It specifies CAISTGENSPLHF.

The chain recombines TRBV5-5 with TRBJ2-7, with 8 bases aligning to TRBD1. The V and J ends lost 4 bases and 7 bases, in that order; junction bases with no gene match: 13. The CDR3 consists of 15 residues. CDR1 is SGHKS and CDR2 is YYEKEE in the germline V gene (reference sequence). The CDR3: CASSRPEQGGREQYF. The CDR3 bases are TGTGCCAGCAGCCGGCCGGAACAGGGGGGTAGGGAGCAGTACTTC.

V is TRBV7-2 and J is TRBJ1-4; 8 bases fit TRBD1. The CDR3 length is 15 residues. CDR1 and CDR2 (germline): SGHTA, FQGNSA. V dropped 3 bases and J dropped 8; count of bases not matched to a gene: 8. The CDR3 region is CASSLQQGAGEKLFF. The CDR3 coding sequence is TGTGCCAGCAGCTTGCAGCAGGGGGCCGGGGAAAAACTGTTTTTT.

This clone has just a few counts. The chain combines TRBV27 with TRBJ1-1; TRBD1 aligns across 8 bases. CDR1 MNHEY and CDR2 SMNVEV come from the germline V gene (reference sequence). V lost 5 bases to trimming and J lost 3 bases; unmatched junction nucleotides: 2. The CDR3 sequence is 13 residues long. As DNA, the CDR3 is TGTGCCAGCAGTCGACAGGGGTACACTGAAGCTTTCTTT. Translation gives CASSRQGYTEAFF.

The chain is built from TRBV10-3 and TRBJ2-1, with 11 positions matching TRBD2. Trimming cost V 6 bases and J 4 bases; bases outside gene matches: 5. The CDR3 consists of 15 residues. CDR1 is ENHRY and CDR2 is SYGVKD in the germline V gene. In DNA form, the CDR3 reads TGTGCCATCAGGGGCGGGACTAGCGGTTACAATGAGCAGTTCTTC. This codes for CAIRGGTSGYNEQFF.

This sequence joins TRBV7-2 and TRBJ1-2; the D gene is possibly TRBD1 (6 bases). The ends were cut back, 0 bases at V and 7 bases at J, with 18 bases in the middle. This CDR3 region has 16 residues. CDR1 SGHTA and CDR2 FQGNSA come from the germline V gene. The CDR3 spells CASSLARRGGVTGYTF. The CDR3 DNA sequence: TGTGCCAGCAGCTTAGCCCGCAGGGGTGGGGTTACTGGCTACACCTTC.

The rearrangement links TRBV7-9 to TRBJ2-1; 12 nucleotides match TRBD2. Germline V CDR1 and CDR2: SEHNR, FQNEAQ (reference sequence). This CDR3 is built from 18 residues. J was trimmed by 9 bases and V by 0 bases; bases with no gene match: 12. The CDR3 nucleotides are TGTGCCAGCAGCTTAGCGCTACAGAGACTAGCGGGAGTTGGTGAGCAGTTCTTC. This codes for CASSLALQRLAGVGEQFF.

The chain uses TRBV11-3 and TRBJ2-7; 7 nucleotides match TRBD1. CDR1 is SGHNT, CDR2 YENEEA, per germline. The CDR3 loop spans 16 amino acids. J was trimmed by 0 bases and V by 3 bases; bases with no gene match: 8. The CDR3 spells CASSFERDRLSYEQYF. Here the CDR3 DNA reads TGTGCCAGCAGCTTTGAAAGGGACAGACTCTCCTACGAGCAGTACTTC.

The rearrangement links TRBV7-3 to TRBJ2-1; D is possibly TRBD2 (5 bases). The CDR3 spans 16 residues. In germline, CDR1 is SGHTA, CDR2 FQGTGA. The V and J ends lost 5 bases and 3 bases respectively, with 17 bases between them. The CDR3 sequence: CASSPLRASIYNEQFF. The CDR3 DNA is TGTGCCAGCAGCCCCCTGCGGGCCTCCATCTACAATGAGCAGTTCTTC. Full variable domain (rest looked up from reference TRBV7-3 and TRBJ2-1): GAGVSQTPSNKVTEKGKYVELRCDPISGHTALYWYRQSLGQGPEFLIYFQGTGAADDSGLPNDRFFAVRPEGSVSTLKIQRTERGDSAVYLCASSPLRASIYNEQFFGPGTRLTVL.

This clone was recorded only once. For the CDR3, the DNA is TGTGCCAGCACGGACAGGACTACCACCGGGGAGCTGTTTTTT. Its protein is CASTDRTTTGELFF. The rearrangement joins TRBV3-1 (or the pseudogene TRBV3-2) to TRBJ2-2, with TRBD1 as a possible D gene (7 bases). V lost 7 bases, J lost 4 bases, and 13 bases lay in between. Looked up from germline, CDR1 is LGHDT and CDR2 is YNNKEL (reference sequence). The CDR3 has 14 residues.

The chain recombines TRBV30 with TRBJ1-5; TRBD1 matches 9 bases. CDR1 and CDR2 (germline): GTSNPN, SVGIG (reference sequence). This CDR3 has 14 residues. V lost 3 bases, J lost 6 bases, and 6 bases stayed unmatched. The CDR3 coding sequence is TGTGCCTGGAGCGGCGGGACAGGGAGTCAGCCCCAGCATTTT. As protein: CAWSGGTGSQPQHF.

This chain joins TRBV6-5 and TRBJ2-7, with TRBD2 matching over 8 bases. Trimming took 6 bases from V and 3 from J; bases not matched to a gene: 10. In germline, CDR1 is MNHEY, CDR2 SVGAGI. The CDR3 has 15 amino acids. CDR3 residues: CASRTGGGADYEQYF. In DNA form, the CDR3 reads TGTGCCAGCAGGACGGGAGGGGGGGCTGACTACGAGCAGTACTTC.

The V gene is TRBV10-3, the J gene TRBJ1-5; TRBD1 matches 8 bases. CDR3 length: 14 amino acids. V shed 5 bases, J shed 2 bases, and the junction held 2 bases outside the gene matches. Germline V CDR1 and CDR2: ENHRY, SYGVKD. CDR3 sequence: CAISQGQGNQPQHF. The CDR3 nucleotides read TGTGCCATCAGTCAGGGACAGGGCAATCAGCCCCAGCATTTT.

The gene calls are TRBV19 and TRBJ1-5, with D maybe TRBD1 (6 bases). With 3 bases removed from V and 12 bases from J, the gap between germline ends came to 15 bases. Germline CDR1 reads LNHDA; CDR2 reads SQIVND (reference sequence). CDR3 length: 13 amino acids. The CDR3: CASSMGRGTGQHF. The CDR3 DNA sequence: TGTGCCAGTAGTATGGGGAGGGGGACGGGCCAGCATTTT.

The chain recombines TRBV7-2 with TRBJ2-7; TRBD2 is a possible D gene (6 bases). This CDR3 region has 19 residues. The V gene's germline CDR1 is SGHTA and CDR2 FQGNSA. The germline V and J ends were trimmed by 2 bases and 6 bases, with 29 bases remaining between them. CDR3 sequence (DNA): TGTGCCAGCAGCTTACGGGCCGTAGTCAAAGGGAGGACCGAGGGCGAGCAGTACTTC. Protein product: CASSLRAVVKGRTEGEQYF.

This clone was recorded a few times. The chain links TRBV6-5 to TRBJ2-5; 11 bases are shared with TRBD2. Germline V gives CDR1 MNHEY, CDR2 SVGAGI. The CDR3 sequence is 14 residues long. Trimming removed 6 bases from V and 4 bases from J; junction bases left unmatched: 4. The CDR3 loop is CASRATSGVETQYF. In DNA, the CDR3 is TGTGCCAGCAGAGCGACTAGCGGGGTAGAGACCCAGTACTTC.

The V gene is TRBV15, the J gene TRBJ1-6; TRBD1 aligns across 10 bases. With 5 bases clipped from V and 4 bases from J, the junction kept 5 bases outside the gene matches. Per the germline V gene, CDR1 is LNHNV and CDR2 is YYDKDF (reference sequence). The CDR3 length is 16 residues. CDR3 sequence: CATSHRQGAYNSPLHF. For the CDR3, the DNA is TGTGCCACCAGCCATCGACAGGGGGCTTATAATTCACCCCTCCACTTT.